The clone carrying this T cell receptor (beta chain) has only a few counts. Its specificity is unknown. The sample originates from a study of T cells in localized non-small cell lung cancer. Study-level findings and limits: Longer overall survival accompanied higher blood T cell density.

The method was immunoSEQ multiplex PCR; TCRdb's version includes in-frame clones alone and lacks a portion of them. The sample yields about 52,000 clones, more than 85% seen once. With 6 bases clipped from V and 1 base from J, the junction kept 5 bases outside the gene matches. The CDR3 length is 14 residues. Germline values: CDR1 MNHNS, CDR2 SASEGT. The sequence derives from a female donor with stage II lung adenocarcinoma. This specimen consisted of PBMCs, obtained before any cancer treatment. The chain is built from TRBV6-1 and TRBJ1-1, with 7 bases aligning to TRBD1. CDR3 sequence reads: CASSLGTENTEAFF. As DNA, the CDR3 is TGTGCCAGCAGCCTAGGGACAGAGAACACTGAAGCTTTCTTT.